This is a list of T cell receptor beta chains from one sample in a study of vaccination effects on CD4 cells after COVID-19. The data were produced by immunoSEQ multiplex PCR, yet TCRdb's version contains in-frame clones alone and is incomplete. The data hold some 40,000 clones, with about 78% observed a single time. These receptors' targets are unknown. The sequencing here drew on CD4+ T cells from PBMCs cultured with HCoV-NL63 spike peptides, taken before COVID-19 vaccination. All receptors derive from a human donor who had a prior SARS-CoV-2 infection. CDR3s include the opening cysteine and the closing phenylalanine or tryptophan. D genes are given only for firm matches. Some rows have no size entry. The others give once, few or many, or a class for an expanded clone.

J gene	D gene	V gene	CDR3 length	clone size	CDR3 DNA	CDR3 protein
TRBJ2-7	-	TRBV5-1	14	-	TGCGCCAGCAGCTTGGACTTGAGCTCCTACGAGCAGTACTTC	CASSLDLSSYEQYF
TRBJ2-1	TRBD2	TRBV27	15	-	TGTGCCAGCAGCCCAACTAGCGTAACTTACAATGAGCAGTTCTTC	CASSPTSVTYNEQFF
TRBJ1-5	-	TRBV27	16	-	TGTGCCAGCAGTTTAAGGTCCAGCCCCGGGAATCAGCCCCAGCATTTT	CASSLRSSPGNQPQHF
TRBJ1-2	-	TRBV7-3	17	-	TGTGCCAGCAGCTTTAAATTCCGGATCGGGGGGACCTATGGCTACACCTTC	CASSFKFRIGGTYGYTF
TRBJ2-5	TRBD1	TRBV7-6	15	-	TGTGCCAGCAGCTTAGCGACAGGGGGCCAAGAGACCCAGTACTTC	CASSLATGGQETQYF
TRBJ1-2	-	TRBV4-2	15	-	TGTGCCAGCAGCCAAGATAGGGGACGGATCTATGGCTACACCTTC	CASSQDRGRIYGYTF
TRBJ2-5	TRBD1	TRBV18	14	-	TGTGCCAGCTCACCACAGGGGGCCGTGGAGACCCAGTACTTC	CASSPQGAVETQYF
TRBJ2-3	-	TRBV7-2	14	-	TGTGCCAGCAGCTTCTCGCAGCCCCCAGATACGCAGTATTTT	CASSFSQPPDTQYF
TRBJ2-3	TRBD1	TRBV18	14	-	TGTGCCAGCTCTGAATGGACAGGAAGTACGGCGCAGTATTTT	CASSEWTGSTAQYF
TRBJ1-2	-	TRBV5-1	15	-	TGCGCCAGCAGCTCCTCTCGGGGGGAGAACTATGGCTACACCTTC	CASSSSRGENYGYTF
TRBJ2-4	TRBD2	TRBV29-1	13	once	TGCAGCGTTGGATGGGGGAGGGACAACATTCAGTACTTC	CSVGWGRDNIQYF